The 10 T cell receptor beta chains below come from one sample, sequenced in a study of cytomegalovirus exposure and HLA in healthy donors. A multiplex PCR was run with 60 Vbeta primers and 13 Jbeta primers. Method: immunoSEQ multiplex PCR; TCRdb's copy keeps in-frame clones and lacks some. Here the sample spans approximately 210,000 clones, about 81% being singletons. The sequencing sample was made of PBMCs. These TCRs come from a man aged 18 to 29 in good health and CMV-seronegative.

The chain combines TRBV5-1 with TRBJ1-5; 7 bases map to TRBD1. The junction had 9 bases not matched to a gene; V was cut back by 4 bases and J by 2 bases. Germline assignment: CDR1 SGHRS and CDR2 YFSETQ. The CDR3 is 16 amino acids. This CDR3 reads CASSPRTGQGNQPQHF. CDR3 coding DNA: TGCGCCAGCAGCCCCCGGACAGGTCAAGGCAATCAGCCCCAGCATTTT.

The rearrangement links TRBV19 to TRBJ2-1; D might be TRBD2 (6 bases). There are 15 residues in the CDR3. Between the trimmed V and J ends, which lost 7 bases and 5 bases, there was a span of 18 bases. Germline V CDR1 and CDR2: LNHDA, SQIVND (reference sequence). The CDR3: CASMGGEAWDNEQFF. CDR3 DNA: TGTGCCAGTATGGGGGGTGAAGCTTGGGACAATGAGCAGTTCTTC. Full variable domain (rest looked up from reference TRBV19 and TRBJ2-1): DGGITQSPKYLFRKEGQNVTLSCEQNLNHDAMYWYRQDPGQGLRLIYYSQIVNDFQKGDIAEGYSVSREKKESFPLTVTSAQKNPTAFYLCASMGGEAWDNEQFFGPGTRLTVL.

This chain connects TRBV28 to TRBJ1-1; 7 positions agree with TRBD1. V lost 2 bases and J lost 0; bases outside the gene matches: 6. The CDR3 spans 16 residues. Germline values: CDR1 MDHEN, CDR2 SYDVKM. CDR3 loop: CASSLRRGQVNTEAFF. The CDR3 bases are TGTGCCAGCAGTTTACGGAGGGGGCAGGTGAACACTGAAGCTTTCTTT. The variable domain in full, with the rest retrieved from reference TRBV28 and TRBJ1-1, is DVKVTQSSRYLVKRTGEKVFLECVQDMDHENMFWYRQDPGLGLRLIYFSYDVKMKEKGDIPEGYSVSREKKERFSLILESASTNQTSMYLCASSLRRGQVNTEAFFGQGTRLTVV.

The chain combines TRBV5-1 with TRBJ1-1; D might be TRBD1 (5 bases). The germline gives CDR1 SGHRS, CDR2 YFSETQ. The CDR3 is 14 amino acids. Deletions cut 1 base from V and 1 base from J, with 8 bases between. CDR3 sequence (DNA): TGCGCCAGCAGCTTGAGGACAAAGAACACTGAAGCTTTCTTT. Encoded protein: CASSLRTKNTEAFF. Looking up the rest from reference TRBV5-1 and TRBJ1-1 gives the full variable domain: KAGVTQTPRYLIKTRGQQVTLSCSPISGHRSVSWYQQTPGQGLQFLFEYFSETQRNKGNFPGRFSGRQFSNSRSEMNVSTLELGDSALYLCASSLRTKNTEAFFGQGTRLTVV.

This clone was recorded a few times. The gene calls are TRBV19 and TRBJ2-6; TRBD1 matches 9 bases. This CDR3 is built from 17 residues. CDR1 is LNHDA, CDR2 SQIVND, per germline (reference sequence). V lost 6 bases and J lost 0; bases outside the gene matches: 6. The CDR3 is CASSAGTGTSGANVLTF. The CDR3 coding sequence is TGTGCCAGTAGCGCGGGGACAGGGACCTCTGGGGCCAACGTCCTGACTTTC.

This clone has a handful of counts. The chain recombines TRBV7-8 with TRBJ2-1; 8 positions match TRBD2. Germline-derived CDR1 and CDR2 are SGHVS and FQNEAQ. V lost 6 bases, J lost 7 bases, and 11 bases stayed unmatched. CDR3 size: 15 residues. As DNA, the CDR3 is TGTGCCAGCAGTTACGGGCAGCGGGAGAGGAATGAGCAGTTCTTC. Its protein product is CASSYGQRERNEQFF.

The chain links TRBV28 to TRBJ1-5; D gene unclear. CDR3 length: 12 amino acids. Trimming left V 4 bases short and J 8 bases short, with 9 bases between. The germline gives CDR1 MDHEN, CDR2 SYDVKM. The CDR3 spells CASSWSLEPQHF. For the CDR3, the DNA is TGTGCCAGCAGTTGGAGTTTGGAGCCCCAGCATTTT.

This chain links TRBV9 with TRBJ1-3, with TRBD1 matching 9 bases. Germline V CDR1 and CDR2: SGDLS, YYNGEE. This CDR3 region has 17 residues. Unmatched junction bases numbered 6, after V lost 2 bases and J lost 0 bases. In nucleotides, the CDR3 is TGTGCCAGCAGCGTTCAACAGGGGGCCCACTCTGGAAACACCATATATTTT. Amino acid sequence: CASSVQQGAHSGNTIYF.

The chain is built from TRBV11-2 and TRBJ2-7; tentative D call: TRBD2 (5 bases). The germline V and J ends were trimmed by 2 bases and 5 bases, with 16 bases remaining between them. The CDR3 totals 15 residues. Germline loops: CDR1 SGHAT, CDR2 FQNNGV. CDR3 nucleotides: TGTGCCAGCAGCTTACTCGTGGGAGTGAGTAACGAGCAGTACTTC. It encodes CASSLLVGVSNEQYF.

The chain joins TRBV5-1 to TRBJ2-2; no reliable D call. The CDR3 is 14 amino acids. Trimming took 0 bases from V and 2 from J, leaving 5 bases between them. The germline CDR1 and CDR2 sequences are SGHRS and YFSETQ. The CDR3 coding sequence is TGCGCCAGCAGCTTGGCTCTAAACACCGGGGAGCTGTTTTTT. Protein sequence: CASSLALNTGELFF.